The clone carrying this T cell receptor (beta chain) was seen a few times. Its antigen is not known. The data belong to a study of post-analysis software for immune sequencing data. Findings and limits, study-wide: People with multiple sclerosis had a significantly lower normalized Chao1 diversity than controls did. TRBV5-6, TRBV5-1 and TRBV20-1 were among about 5 TRBV segments more frequent in patients than controls. Pronounced co-clustering by F measure was evident among identically batched samples.

V was trimmed by 7 bases and J by 0 bases, leaving 13 bases between them. Germline CDR1 SGHRS, CDR2 YFSETQ. The CDR3 is 15 amino acids. Unique molecular identifiers were carried by the TCR beta cDNA libraries. The authors obtained about 520,000 cDNA molecules from approximately 1 to 10 million T cells. TCRdb independently ran MiXCR on the PCR reads; one entry per CDR3 protein. The data hold about 540,000 distinct CDR3 sequences, with less than 40% observed a single time. The receptor comes from a girl aged 2 to 17 with multiple sclerosis. Sequencing was carried out using blood. The chain links TRBV5-1 to TRBJ1-4; tentatively, D is TRBD1 (5 bases). The CDR3 loop reads CASGGDGATNEKLFF. The DNA of the CDR3 is TGCGCCAGCGGAGGGGACGGTGCAACTAATGAAAAACTGTTTTTT.